The following is a TCR beta chain sequence with its context. The data are from a study of blood T cell repertoires in COVID-19. The wider study: The analysed material was cDNA or gDNA that came from T cells, B-cell-depleted T cells, or PBMCs.

The method was immunoSEQ multiplex PCR; TCRdb's version includes in-frame clones alone and lacks a portion of them. Of roughly 34,000 clones listed, approximately 80% are singletons. CDR3 length: 17 residues. J was trimmed by 0 bases and V by 1 base; bases with no gene match: 5. Germline V CDR1 and CDR2: WNHNN, SYGVQD (reference sequence). Material: peripheral blood. This chain links TRBV10-1 with TRBJ2-3; 9 positions match TRBD2. The receptor was derived from a human donor in a cohort sampled during active COVID-19. This chain's CDR3 is CASSEWGAGGSTDTQYF. The CDR3 region has the DNA TGCGCCAGCAGTGAGTGGGGAGCGGGAGGAAGCACAGATACGCAGTATTTT.